Presented here are 22 T cell receptor beta chains from one specimen sequenced in a study of cytomegalovirus exposure and HLA in healthy donors. Vbeta (60) and Jbeta (13) primers were used in the PCR. Assay: immunoSEQ multiplex PCR; the TCRdb copy retains only in-frame clones and omits some. The sample shows roughly 120,000 clones, and around 3.5% sits with its ten largest clones. The specimen was PBMCs. These receptors all stem from a man in his thirties or forties in good health and CMV-seronegative.

This chain uses TRBV7-2 with TRBJ2-1; D perhaps matches TRBD2 (6 bases). This CDR3 has 16 residues. Trimming pared 2 bases from V and 6 bases from J, leaving 17 bases between. In germline, CDR1 is SGHTA, CDR2 FQGNSA. The CDR3 coding sequence is TGTGCCAGCAGCTTAAGGTGGCGGGGAGAGAGCAATGAGCAGTTCTTC. Translating gives CASSLRWRGESNEQFF. Filled out from reference TRBV7-2 and TRBJ2-1, the complete variable domain reads GAGVSQSPSNKVTEKGKDVELRCDPISGHTALYWYRQSLGQGLEFLIYFQGNSAPDKSGLPSDRFSAERTGGSVSTLTIQRTQQEDSAVYLCASSLRWRGESNEQFFGPGTRLTVL.

The rearrangement joins TRBV11-3 to TRBJ2-5; D perhaps matches TRBD2 (6 bases). With the DNA end fitting TRBJ2-7 better, the J assignment may be wrong. The germline V gene has CDR1 SGHNT and CDR2 YENEEA. The CDR3 length is 14 residues. The CDR3 sequence is CASSLAGDSYEQYF. The CDR3 coding sequence is TGTGCCAGCAGCTTAGCGGGGGACTCCTACGAGCAGTACTTC.

The V gene is TRBV2, the J gene TRBJ1-5; D ambiguous. Trimming removed 1 base at V and 6 bases at J, with 10 bases between. CDR1 and CDR2 (germline): SNHLY, FYNNEI. This CDR3 is built from 14 residues. This CDR3 reads CASSEGGRLQPQHF. Here the CDR3 DNA reads TGTGCCAGCAGTGAAGGCGGGCGGCTTCAGCCCCAGCATTTT.

The chain links TRBV7-9 to TRBJ2-2; D may be TRBD1 (6 bases). The CDR3 covers 13 residues. The germline gives CDR1 SEHNR, CDR2 FQNEAQ (reference sequence). With 6 bases removed from V and 4 bases from J, the gap between germline ends came to 9 bases. Written as DNA, the CDR3 is TGTGCCAGCAGATCCAGGGGCACCGGGGAGCTGTTTTTT. Translating it yields CASRSRGTGELFF.

The chain combines TRBV6-5 with TRBJ2-1; 7 bases map to TRBD1. The V and J ends lost 7 bases and 2 bases, in that order; junction bases with no gene match: 5. The CDR3 sequence is 14 residues long. Germline assignment: CDR1 MNHEY and CDR2 SVGAGI. The DNA of the CDR3 is TGTGCCAGCACCCGCGGACAGGCCTACAATGAGCAGTTCTTC. Its protein is CASTRGQAYNEQFF.

This chain links TRBV2 with TRBJ2-5; 8 bases agree with TRBD1. CDR1 SNHLY and CDR2 FYNNEI come from the germline V gene. The J segment lost 2 bases and the V segment lost 10 bases, leaving 12 bases of the junction unmatched. This CDR3 comprises 15 residues. The CDR3 region has the DNA TGTGCCACCATCCGGGACAGGAGTCAACAAGAGACCCAGTACTTC. Its protein product is CATIRDRSQQETQYF.

This rearrangement joins TRBV6-7 to TRBJ2-2, with TRBD1 identical over 7 bases. TRBV6-7 is marked as an open reading frame, function uncertain. V trimming: 6 bases; J trimming: 4 bases; junction bases outside the gene matches: 8. CDR3 length equals 15 residues. The CDR3 loop is CASSPPTGCTGELFF. Here the CDR3 DNA reads TGTGCCAGCAGCCCTCCGACAGGGTGCACCGGGGAGCTGTTTTTT.

The chain recombines TRBV7-9 with TRBJ2-2; a possible D gene is TRBD1 (5 bases). The CDR3 spans 16 residues. Germline V gene lookup returns CDR1 SEHNR and CDR2 FQNEAQ (reference sequence). Trimming left V 2 bases short and J 6 bases short, with 16 bases between. CDR3 region: CASSLKGLTGAGELFF. DNA of the CDR3: TGTGCCAGCAGCTTAAAGGGGTTAACGGGCGCCGGGGAGCTGTTTTTT.

The V and J genes are TRBV6-1 and TRBJ2-1; TRBD1 matches at 8 bases. Germline V lookup: CDR1 MNHNS, CDR2 SASEGT. The ends lost 8 bases at V and 3 bases at J; junction bases unmatched: 9. The CDR3 loop spans 15 amino acids. As DNA, the CDR3 is TGTGCCAGCGGCCTGGGGACAGGTGGCTACAATGAGCAGTTCTTC. It is translated as CASGLGTGGYNEQFF.

The J gene is TRBJ1-1, the V gene TRBV6-5; a possible D gene is TRBD1 (5 bases). The CDR3 covers 13 residues. Germline V lookup: CDR1 MNHEY, CDR2 SVGAGI. V was shortened by 5 bases and J by 3 bases, with 10 bases between the two germline ends. The CDR3 region has the DNA TGTGCCAGCAGTCCCCCGGGGGACACTGAAGCTTTCTTT. Translation gives CASSPPGDTEAFF.

The chain combines TRBV7-9 with TRBJ2-3; 7 positions agree with TRBD2. The V gene end was trimmed by 2 bases and the J gene end by 6 bases; junction bases not matched to a gene: 2. Germline values: CDR1 SEHNR, CDR2 FQNEAQ (reference sequence). The CDR3 has 13 amino acids. The CDR3 loop is CASSLLGGDTQYF. The CDR3 DNA reads TGTGCCAGCAGCTTATTGGGGGGGGATACGCAGTATTTT.

CDR3 DNA: TGTGCCAGCTCACCACTTATGGAGAATTCACCCCTCCACTTT. Its protein product is CASSPLMENSPLHF. The chain joins TRBV18 to TRBJ1-6, with D unclear. Trimming stripped 1 base from V and 7 bases from J, with 8 bases between. Germline values: CDR1 KGHSH, CDR2 LQKENI. The CDR3 has 14 amino acids.

The chain uses TRBV6-5 and TRBJ1-5; D gene unclear. The length of the CDR3 is 14 residues. In germline, CDR1 is MNHEY, CDR2 SVGAGI. Trimming shortened V by 8 bases and J by 2 bases, and 13 bases separated the two germline ends. The CDR3 sequence is CASGIRGGNQPQHF. In DNA, the CDR3 is TGTGCCAGCGGGATCCGCGGGGGCAATCAGCCCCAGCATTTT.

Worth noting for this clone: Within the sample, other DNA sequences also encode this same CDR3. The chain employs TRBV5-1 and TRBJ2-7, with TRBD1 matching over 8 bases. Germline CDR1 reads SGHRS; CDR2 reads YFSETQ. The CDR3 has 14 amino acids. The junction had 3 bases not matched to a gene; V was cut back by 0 bases and J by 4 bases. The CDR3 DNA is TGCGCCAGCAGCTTGGGACAGGGGAATTACGAGCAGTACTTC. This gives the protein CASSLGQGNYEQYF.

The V call is TRBV9, the J call TRBJ2-1; weak D call: TRBD1 (5 bases). Germline loops: CDR1 SGDLS, CDR2 YYNGEE. The CDR3 runs to 14 residues. Trimming took off 0 bases at V and 9 bases at J, with 13 bases between the two ends. In DNA form, the CDR3 reads TGTGCCAGCAGCGTAGGGGGCAGGGCAGCTGAGCAGTTCTTC. This translates into CASSVGGRAAEQFF.

The chain has TRBV7-9 and TRBJ2-2; 7 bases line up with TRBD1. Germline CDR1 reads SEHNR; CDR2 reads FQNEAQ (reference sequence). The CDR3 sequence is 16 residues long. Trimming cost V 5 bases and J 5 bases; bases outside gene matches: 11. The CDR3 DNA sequence: TGTGCCAGCAGCCATGCCGGACAGGCTACGACCGGGGAGCTGTTTTTT. Translating it yields CASSHAGQATTGELFF.

The chain employs TRBV23-1 and TRBJ2-4, with no clear D. TRBV23-1 qualifies as an ORF whose function is uncertain. Trimming took 1 base from V and 0 from J, leaving 13 bases between them. CDR3 length: 17 amino acids. CDR3 DNA: TGCGCCAGCAGTCAATATTCGGTCAGGCTAGCCAAAAACATTCAGTACTTC. Its protein is CASSQYSVRLAKNIQYF.

The chain recombines TRBV27 with TRBJ1-6; 9 nucleotides line up with TRBD1. The CDR3 runs to 15 residues. V was clipped by 5 bases and J by 12 bases; unmatched bases: 11. Germline V CDR1 and CDR2: MNHEY, SMNVEV (reference sequence). DNA for the CDR3: TGTGCCAGCAGTATAAGGGACAGGGTGTCCGGACCCCTCCACTTT. Its protein product is CASSIRDRVSGPLHF.

The chain couples TRBV7-3 to TRBJ2-3; maybe TRBD2 (5 bases). The germline V gene has CDR1 SGHTA and CDR2 FQGTGA. V was pared by 4 bases and J by 0 bases, with 23 bases between. This CDR3 has 19 amino acids. CDR3 residues: CASSSTPPFGPGSTDTQYF. For the CDR3, the DNA is TGTGCCAGCAGCTCCACCCCTCCTTTCGGCCCGGGGAGCACAGATACGCAGTATTTT.

CDR3 in DNA: TGTGCCAGCAAGCGTCGGCCACAAGAGACCCAGTACTTC. This sequence encodes CASKRRPQETQYF. V gene TRBV27 combines with J gene TRBJ2-5, with D uncertain. Per germline, CDR1 MNHEY and CDR2 SMNVEV (reference sequence). The CDR3 length is 13 residues. Between the trimmed V and J ends, which lost 7 bases and 2 bases, there was a span of 11 bases.

The J gene is TRBJ1-2, the V gene TRBV29-1; 7 bases agree with TRBD1. The CDR3 totals 14 residues. The ends lost 4 bases at V and 3 bases at J; junction bases unmatched: 8. Looked up from germline, CDR1 is SQVTM and CDR2 is ANQGSEA. CDR3 sequence (DNA): TGCAGCGTTGCTGAGACAGGGTTTGACTATGGCTACACCTTC. Translation: CSVAETGFDYGYTF.

CDR3 amino acids: CASFPGLNTDTQYF. As DNA, the CDR3 is TGTGCCAGCTTCCCGGGACTTAACACAGATACGCAGTATTTT. The chain couples TRBV5-4 to TRBJ2-3; D is possibly TRBD2 (6 bases). The CDR3 is 14 amino acids. Looked up from germline, CDR1 is SGHNT and CDR2 is YYREEE (reference sequence). Trimming left V 7 bases short and J 2 bases short, with 14 bases between.